This TCR beta chain was observed in a study of identical twins. Turning to this clonotype: What it binds is not known.

Each CDR3 protein is one row after TCRdb ran MiXCR on the 5' RACE reads. Seen here are more than 1.5 million distinct CDR3 sequences, around 33% observed once, and the top ten hold about 0.3%. Study observations and caveats: Within cord blood, abundant beta clonotypes carried fewer insertions, but memory repertoires showed no such trend.

This CDR3 region has 15 residues. Trimming pared 1 base from V and 1 base from J, leaving 11 bases between. The germline gives CDR1 KGHSH, CDR2 LQKENI. Everyone who gave samples was a healthy Caucasian. The specimen was cord blood. The chain is built from TRBV18 and TRBJ2-7; no clear D. The receptor was derived from a newborn girl in good health. CDR3 nucleotides: TGTGCCAGCTCACCACAGGATGGATTTTCCTACGAGCAGTACTTC. The encoded protein is CASSPQDGFSYEQYF.